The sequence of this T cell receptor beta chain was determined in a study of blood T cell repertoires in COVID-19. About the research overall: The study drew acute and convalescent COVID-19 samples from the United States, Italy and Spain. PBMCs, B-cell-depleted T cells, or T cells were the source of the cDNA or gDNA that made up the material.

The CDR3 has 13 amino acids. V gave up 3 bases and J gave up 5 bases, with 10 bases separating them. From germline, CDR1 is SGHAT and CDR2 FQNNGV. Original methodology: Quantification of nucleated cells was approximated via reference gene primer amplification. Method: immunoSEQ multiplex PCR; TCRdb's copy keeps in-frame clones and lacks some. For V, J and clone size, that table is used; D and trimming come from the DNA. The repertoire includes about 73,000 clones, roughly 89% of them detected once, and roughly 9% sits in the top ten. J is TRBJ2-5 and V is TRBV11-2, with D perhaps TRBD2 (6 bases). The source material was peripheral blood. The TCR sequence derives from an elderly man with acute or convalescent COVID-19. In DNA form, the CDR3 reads TGTGCCAGCAGCTTCGGACGGGGGGAGACCCAGTACTTC. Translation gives CASSFGRGETQYF. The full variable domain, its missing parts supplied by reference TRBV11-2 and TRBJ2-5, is EAGVAQSPRYKIIEKRQSVAFWCNPISGHATLYWYQQILGQGPKLLIQFQNNGVVDDSQLPKDRFSAERLKGVDSTLKIQPAKLEDSAVYLCASSFGRGETQYFGPGTRLLVL.